What follows are 13 T cell receptor beta chains derived from one specimen sequenced in a study of T cell repertoires in cytomegalovirus infection. MiXCR, applied by TCRdb to the reads, yields one record per CDR3 protein. The sample lists under 600,000 distinct CDR3 sequences, 16% occurring once. The sequencing sample was made of CD8+ T cells from PBMCs. Source of these receptors: a human donor in good health (CMV status not recorded). Some clones in this sample may be carry-over from other donors' samples.

There are many counts of this clonotype. The rearrangement uses TRBV6-2 or TRBV6-3 and TRBJ1-1, with D possibly being TRBD1 (5 bases). The CDR3 extends over 14 amino acids. Trimming took 2 bases from V and 4 from J, leaving 11 bases between them. Germline V gene data show CDR1 as MNHEY and CDR2 as SVGEGT. In DNA form, the CDR3 reads TGTGCCAGCAGTTACCGGCAGGGCGGCACTGAAGCTTTCTTT. Amino acid sequence: CASSYRQGGTEAFF.

This clonotype has just a few counts. The chain joins TRBV2 to TRBJ2-7, with 10 bases identical to TRBD1. The germline gives CDR1 SNHLY, CDR2 FYNNEI. The CDR3 is 14 residues long. V lost 1 base and J lost 3; bases outside the gene matches: 0. For the CDR3, the DNA is TGTGCCAGCAGTGAAGGGGACAGGGGCTACGAGCAGTACTTC. Protein sequence: CASSEGDRGYEQYF.

This clonotype occurred many times. The J gene is TRBJ1-1, the V gene TRBV12-3 or TRBV12-4, with 10 positions matching TRBD1. CDR3 length: 14 residues. The J segment lost 4 bases and the V segment lost 6 bases, leaving 5 bases of the junction unmatched. The DNA of the CDR3 is TGTGCCAGCAGCCTCCGGGACAGGGGCACTGAAGCTTTCTTT. Protein: CASSLRDRGTEAFF.

J is TRBJ1-2 and V is TRBV4-1, with a possible D match to TRBD1 (5 bases). There are 16 residues in the CDR3. Trimming took off 0 bases at V and 1 base at J, with 12 bases between the two ends. Germline V gives CDR1 MGHRA, CDR2 YSYEKL. CDR3 coding DNA: TGCGCCAGCAGCCAAGAGACGGGGGATTTTAACTATGGCTACACCTTC. It translates to CASSQETGDFNYGYTF.

This clonotype has a handful of counts. The chain is built from TRBV12-3 or TRBV12-4 and TRBJ1-3; D remains unclear. This CDR3 is built from 14 residues. V was shortened by 5 bases and J by 0 bases, with 8 bases between the two germline ends. Written as DNA, the CDR3 is TGTGCCAGCAGTCCCGCTGTCTCTGGAAACACCATATATTTT. Translation: CASSPAVSGNTIYF.

This clonotype was counted ten times or more. The gene calls are TRBV28 and TRBJ2-1; D is uncertain. V lost 3 bases and J 6 bases, leaving 12 bases between the germline ends. This CDR3 has 14 amino acids. The germline gives CDR1 MDHEN, CDR2 SYDVKM. CDR3 DNA sequence: TGTGCCAGCAGTTTTCTAGAGGATCTCAATGAGCAGTTCTTC. Amino acid sequence: CASSFLEDLNEQFF.

A few counts support this clonotype. The gene calls are TRBV7-2 and TRBJ2-7; D ambiguous. CDR3 size: 14 residues. Trimming shortened V by 4 bases and J by 7 bases, and 17 bases separated the two germline ends. Germline V gives CDR1 SGHTA, CDR2 FQGNSA. CDR3 DNA sequence: TGTGCCAGCAGCTCCCCCCGACTGTCTGGGGAGCAGTACTTC. This codes for CASSSPRLSGEQYF.

On this clonotype: Being one base from a much bigger clone, this may be a read error. The rearrangement links TRBV4-1 to TRBJ1-4; D is undetermined. This CDR3 contains 12 residues. Trimming stripped 5 bases from V and 4 bases from J, with 5 bases between. The germline gives CDR1 MGHRA, CDR2 YSYEKL. DNA for the CDR3: TGCGCCAGCAGCAGTGTTAATGAAAAACTGTTTTTT. Its translation: CASSSVNEKLFF.

This clonotype has a count of ten or more. The chain couples TRBV2 to TRBJ2-5; D is unresolved. The V gene's germline CDR1 is SNHLY and CDR2 FYNNEI. The CDR3 runs to 10 residues. V was trimmed by 6 bases and J by 5 bases, leaving 4 bases between them. The CDR3 nucleotides are TGTGCCAGCAGGGGGGAGACCCAGTACTTC. It encodes CASRGETQYF.

This clonotype was counted between two and nine times. The V gene is TRBV12-3 or TRBV12-4, the J gene TRBJ2-7; weak D call: TRBD1 (6 bases). This CDR3 contains 16 residues. Trimming took 4 bases from V and 0 from J, leaving 16 bases between them. CDR3 in amino acids: CASSSTGPLFSYEQYF. CDR3 sequence (DNA): TGTGCCAGCAGTTCAACAGGGCCCCTCTTCTCCTACGAGCAGTACTTC.

This clonotype has only a few counts. CDR3 loop: CATYRRRLFF. In DNA form, the CDR3 reads TGTGCCACCTACAGGAGGCGGTTGTTTTTT. The V gene is TRBV25-1, the J gene TRBJ1-4; D is perhaps TRBD1 (5 bases). This CDR3 comprises 10 residues. Germline loops: CDR1 MGHDK, CDR2 SYGVNS. V was shortened by 10 bases and J by 15 bases, with 15 bases between the two germline ends.

CDR3 sequence reads: CAISSGQRTYEQYF. Here the CDR3 DNA reads TGTGCCATCAGTTCGGGACAGCGGACCTACGAGCAGTACTTC. V and J are TRBV10-3 and TRBJ2-7; the match to TRBD1 covers 7 bases. The V segment lost 5 bases and the J segment 2 bases; nucleotides outside the gene matches: 6. The germline V gene encodes CDR1 ENHRY and CDR2 SYGVKD. The CDR3 consists of 14 residues.

Written as DNA, the CDR3 is TGTGCCACCAGTGATGAGCAGATTGAACCAAGTGAGCAGTTCTTC. Protein: CATSDEQIEPSEQFF. The chain joins TRBV24-1 to TRBJ2-1; D remains unclear. The CDR3 loop spans 15 amino acids. The ends were cut back, 3 bases at V and 9 bases at J, with 17 bases in the middle. Looked up from germline, CDR1 is KGHDR and CDR2 is SFDVKD.